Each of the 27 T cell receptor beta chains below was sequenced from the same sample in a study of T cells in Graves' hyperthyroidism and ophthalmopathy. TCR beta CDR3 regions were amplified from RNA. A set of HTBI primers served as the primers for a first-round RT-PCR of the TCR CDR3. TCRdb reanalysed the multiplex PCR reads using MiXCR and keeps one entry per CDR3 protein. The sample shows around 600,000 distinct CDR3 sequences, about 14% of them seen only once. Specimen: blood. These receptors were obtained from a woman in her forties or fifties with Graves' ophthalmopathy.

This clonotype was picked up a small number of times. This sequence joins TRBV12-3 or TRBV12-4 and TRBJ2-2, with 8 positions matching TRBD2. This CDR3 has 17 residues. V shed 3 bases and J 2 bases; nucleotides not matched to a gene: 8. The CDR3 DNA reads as TGTGCCAGCAGTTTTGGTATTAGCGGGATCAACACCGGGGAGCTGTTTTTT. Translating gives CASSFGISGINTGELFF.

CDR3: CSAEGASGFYNEQFF. CDR3 in DNA: TGCAGTGCCGAGGGGGCTAGCGGTTTTTACAATGAGCAGTTCTTC. This sequence joins TRBV20-1 and TRBJ2-1; D is tentatively TRBD1 or TRBD2 (7 bases each). The CDR3 has 15 residues. Germline CDR1 and CDR2: DFQATT and SNEGSKA (reference sequence). V was pared by 6 bases and J by 4 bases, with 19 bases between.

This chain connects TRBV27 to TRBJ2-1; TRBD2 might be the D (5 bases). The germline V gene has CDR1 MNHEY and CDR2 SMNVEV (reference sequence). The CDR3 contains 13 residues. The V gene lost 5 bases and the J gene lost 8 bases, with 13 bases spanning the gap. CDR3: CASSLMKEDEQFF. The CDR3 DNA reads TGTGCCAGCAGTCTAATGAAGGAGGATGAGCAGTTCTTC.

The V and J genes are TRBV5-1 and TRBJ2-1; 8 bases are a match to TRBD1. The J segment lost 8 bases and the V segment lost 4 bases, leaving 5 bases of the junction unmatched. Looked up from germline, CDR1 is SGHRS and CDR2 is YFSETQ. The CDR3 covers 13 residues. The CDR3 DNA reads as TGCGCCAGCAGCATAGGACAGGGCTATGAGCAGTTCTTC. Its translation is CASSIGQGYEQFF.

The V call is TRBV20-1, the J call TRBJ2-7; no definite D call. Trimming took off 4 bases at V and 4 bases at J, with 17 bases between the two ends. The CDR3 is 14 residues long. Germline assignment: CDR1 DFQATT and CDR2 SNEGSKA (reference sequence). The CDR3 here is CSAIGPLKPYEQYF. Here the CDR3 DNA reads TGCAGTGCTATAGGGCCACTAAAGCCTTACGAGCAGTACTTC.

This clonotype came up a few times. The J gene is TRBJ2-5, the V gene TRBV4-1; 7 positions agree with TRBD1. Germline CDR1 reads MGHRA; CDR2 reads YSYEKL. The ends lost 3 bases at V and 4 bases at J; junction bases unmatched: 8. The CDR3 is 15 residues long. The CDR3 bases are TGCGCCAGCAGCCAGCTGACAGGGTTCGTAGAGACCCAGTACTTC. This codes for CASSQLTGFVETQYF.

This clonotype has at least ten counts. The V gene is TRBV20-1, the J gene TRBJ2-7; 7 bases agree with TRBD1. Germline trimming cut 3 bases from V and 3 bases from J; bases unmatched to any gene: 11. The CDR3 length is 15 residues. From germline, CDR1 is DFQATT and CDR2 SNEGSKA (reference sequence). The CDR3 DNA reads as TGCAGTGCTAGGCACCGGGACAGAGGATACTACGAGCAGTACTTC. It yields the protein CSARHRDRGYYEQYF.

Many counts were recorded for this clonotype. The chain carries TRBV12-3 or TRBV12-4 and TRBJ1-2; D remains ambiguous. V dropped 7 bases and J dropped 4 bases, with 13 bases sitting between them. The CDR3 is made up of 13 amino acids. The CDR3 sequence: CASTPGRAYGYTF. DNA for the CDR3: TGTGCCAGCACCCCGGGGAGGGCCTATGGCTACACCTTC.

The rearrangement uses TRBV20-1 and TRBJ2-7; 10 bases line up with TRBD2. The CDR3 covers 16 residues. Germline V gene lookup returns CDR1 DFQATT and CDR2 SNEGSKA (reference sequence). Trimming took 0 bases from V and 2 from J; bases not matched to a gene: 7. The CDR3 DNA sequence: TGCAGTGCTAGAGATCAGCGGACTAGCGGAACCTACGAGCAGTACTTC. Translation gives CSARDQRTSGTYEQYF.

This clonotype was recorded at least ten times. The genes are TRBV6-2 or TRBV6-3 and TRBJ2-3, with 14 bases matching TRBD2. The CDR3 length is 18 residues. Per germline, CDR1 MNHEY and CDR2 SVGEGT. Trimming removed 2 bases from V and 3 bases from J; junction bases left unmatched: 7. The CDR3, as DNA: TGTGCCAGCAGTTACCTGGGACTAGCGGGAGTAGGTACAGATACGCAGTATTTT. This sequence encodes CASSYLGLAGVGTDTQYF.

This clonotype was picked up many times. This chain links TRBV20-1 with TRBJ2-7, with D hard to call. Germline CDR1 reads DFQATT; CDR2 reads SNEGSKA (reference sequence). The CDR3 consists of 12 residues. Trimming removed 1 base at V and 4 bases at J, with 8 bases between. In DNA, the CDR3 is TGCAGTGCTAGAGTGGATTGGTACGAGCAGTACTTC. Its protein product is CSARVDWYEQYF.

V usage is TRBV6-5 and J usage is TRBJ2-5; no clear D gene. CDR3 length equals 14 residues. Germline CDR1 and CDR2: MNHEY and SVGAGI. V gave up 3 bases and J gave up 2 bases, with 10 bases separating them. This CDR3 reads CASSYLAKQETQYF. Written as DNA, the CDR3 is TGTGCCAGCAGTTATCTGGCCAAACAAGAGACCCAGTACTTC.

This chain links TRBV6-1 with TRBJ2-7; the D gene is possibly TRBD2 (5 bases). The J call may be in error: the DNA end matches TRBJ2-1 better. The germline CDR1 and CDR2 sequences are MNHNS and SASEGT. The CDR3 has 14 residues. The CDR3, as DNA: TGTGCCAGCAGACTCAGAGGGATTGGGAGCGAGCAGTTCTTC. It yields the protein CASRLRGIGSEQFF.

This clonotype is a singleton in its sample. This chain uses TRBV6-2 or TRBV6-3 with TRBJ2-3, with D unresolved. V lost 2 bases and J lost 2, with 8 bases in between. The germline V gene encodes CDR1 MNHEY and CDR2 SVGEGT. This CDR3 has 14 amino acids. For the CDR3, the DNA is TGTGCCAGCAGTTACCACCTGTCCACAGATACGCAGTATTTT. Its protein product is CASSYHLSTDTQYF.

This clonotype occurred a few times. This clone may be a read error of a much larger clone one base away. Written as DNA, the CDR3 is TGTGCCAGCTCACGGGAGAGGTGTGAGCAGTTCTTC. It yields the protein CASSRERCEQFF. V gene TRBV18 combines with J gene TRBJ2-1; the D gene is possibly TRBD2 (5 bases). Deletions cut 4 bases from V and 9 bases from J, with 10 bases between. The CDR3 sequence is 12 residues long. Germline CDR1 KGHSH, CDR2 LQKENI.

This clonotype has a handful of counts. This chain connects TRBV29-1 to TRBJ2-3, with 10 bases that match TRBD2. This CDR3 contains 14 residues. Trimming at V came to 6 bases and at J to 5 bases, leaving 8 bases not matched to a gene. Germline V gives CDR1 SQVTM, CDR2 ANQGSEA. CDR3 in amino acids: CSVNIAGGVDTQYF. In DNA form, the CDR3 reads TGCAGCGTCAATATAGCGGGAGGAGTAGATACGCAGTATTTT.

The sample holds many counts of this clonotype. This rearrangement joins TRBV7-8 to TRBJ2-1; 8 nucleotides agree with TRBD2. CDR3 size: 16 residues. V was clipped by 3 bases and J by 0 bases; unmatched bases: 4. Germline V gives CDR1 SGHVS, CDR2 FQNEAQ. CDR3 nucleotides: TGTGCCAGCAGCTTTTCGACTAGCGACTCCTACAATGAGCAGTTCTTC. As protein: CASSFSTSDSYNEQFF.

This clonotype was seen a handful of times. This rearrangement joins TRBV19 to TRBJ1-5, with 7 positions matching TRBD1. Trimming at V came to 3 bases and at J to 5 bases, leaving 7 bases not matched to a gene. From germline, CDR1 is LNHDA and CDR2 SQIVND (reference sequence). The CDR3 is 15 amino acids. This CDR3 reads CASSIVKGADQPQHF. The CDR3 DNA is TGTGCCAGTAGTATTGTGAAGGGGGCGGATCAGCCCCAGCATTTT.

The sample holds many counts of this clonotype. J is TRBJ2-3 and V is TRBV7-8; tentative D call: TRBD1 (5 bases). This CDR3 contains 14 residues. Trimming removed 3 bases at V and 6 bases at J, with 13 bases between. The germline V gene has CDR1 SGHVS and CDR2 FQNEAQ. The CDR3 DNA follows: TGTGCCAGCAGCTTTGGCCAGGGAAAGGATACGCAGTATTTT. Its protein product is CASSFGQGKDTQYF.

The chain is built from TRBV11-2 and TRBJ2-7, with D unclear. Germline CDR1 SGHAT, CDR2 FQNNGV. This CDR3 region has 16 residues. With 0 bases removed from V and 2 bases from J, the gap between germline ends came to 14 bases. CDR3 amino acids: CASSLDSVDFAYEQYF. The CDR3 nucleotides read TGTGCCAGCAGCTTAGATTCGGTAGACTTTGCCTACGAGCAGTACTTC.

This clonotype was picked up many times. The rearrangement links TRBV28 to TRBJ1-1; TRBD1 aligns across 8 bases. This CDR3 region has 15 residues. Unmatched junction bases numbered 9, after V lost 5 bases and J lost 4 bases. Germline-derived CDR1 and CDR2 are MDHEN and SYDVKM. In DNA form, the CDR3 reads TGTGCCAGCAGTCCTACAGGGGGAGTTGGCACTGAAGCTTTCTTT. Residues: CASSPTGGVGTEAFF.

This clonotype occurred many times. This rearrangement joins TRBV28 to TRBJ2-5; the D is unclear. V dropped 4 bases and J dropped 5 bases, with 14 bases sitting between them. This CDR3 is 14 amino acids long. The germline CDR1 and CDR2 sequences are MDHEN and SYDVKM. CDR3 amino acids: CASSSSTDGETQYF. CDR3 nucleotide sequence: TGTGCCAGCAGTTCATCCACAGATGGGGAGACCCAGTACTTC.

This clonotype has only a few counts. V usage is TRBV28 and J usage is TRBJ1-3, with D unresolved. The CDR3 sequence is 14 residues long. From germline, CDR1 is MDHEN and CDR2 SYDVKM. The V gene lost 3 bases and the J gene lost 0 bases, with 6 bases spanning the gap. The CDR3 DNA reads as TGTGCCAGCAGTTTTGAAGGCTCTGGAAACACCATATATTTT. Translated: CASSFEGSGNTIYF. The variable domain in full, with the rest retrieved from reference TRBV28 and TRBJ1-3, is DVKVTQSSRYLVKRTGEKVFLECVQDMDHENMFWYRQDPGLGLRLIYFSYDVKMKEKGDIPEGYSVSREKKERFSLILESASTNQTSMYLCASSFEGSGNTIYFGEGSWLTVV.

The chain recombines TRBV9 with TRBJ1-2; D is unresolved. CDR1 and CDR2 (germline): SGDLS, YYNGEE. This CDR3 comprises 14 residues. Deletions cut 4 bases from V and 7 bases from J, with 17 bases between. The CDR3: CASSSSPTRVGYTF. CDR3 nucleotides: TGTGCCAGCAGCAGTAGCCCAACAAGGGTTGGCTACACCTTC.

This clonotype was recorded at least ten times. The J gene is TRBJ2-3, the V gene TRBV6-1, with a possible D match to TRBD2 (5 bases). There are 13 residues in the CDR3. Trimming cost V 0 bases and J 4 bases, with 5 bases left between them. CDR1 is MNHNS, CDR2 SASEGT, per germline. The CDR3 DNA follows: TGTGCCAGCAGTGAAGCCGGGGCAGATACGCAGTATTTT. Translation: CASSEAGADTQYF.

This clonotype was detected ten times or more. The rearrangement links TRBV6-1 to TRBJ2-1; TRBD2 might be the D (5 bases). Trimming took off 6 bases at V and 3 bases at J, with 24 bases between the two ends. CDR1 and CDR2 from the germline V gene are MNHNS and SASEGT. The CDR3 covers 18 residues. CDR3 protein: CASRPYVDTGSLYNEQFF. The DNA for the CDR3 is TGTGCCAGCAGGCCATATGTCGATACGGGGAGCCTCTACAATGAGCAGTTCTTC.

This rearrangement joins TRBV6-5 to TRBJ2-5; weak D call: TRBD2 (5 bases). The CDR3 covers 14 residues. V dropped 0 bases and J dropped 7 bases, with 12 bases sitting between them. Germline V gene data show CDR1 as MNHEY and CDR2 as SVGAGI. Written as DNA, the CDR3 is TGTGCCAGCAGTTACTCAGCCGGGGAAGTGACCCAGTACTTC. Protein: CASSYSAGEVTQYF.